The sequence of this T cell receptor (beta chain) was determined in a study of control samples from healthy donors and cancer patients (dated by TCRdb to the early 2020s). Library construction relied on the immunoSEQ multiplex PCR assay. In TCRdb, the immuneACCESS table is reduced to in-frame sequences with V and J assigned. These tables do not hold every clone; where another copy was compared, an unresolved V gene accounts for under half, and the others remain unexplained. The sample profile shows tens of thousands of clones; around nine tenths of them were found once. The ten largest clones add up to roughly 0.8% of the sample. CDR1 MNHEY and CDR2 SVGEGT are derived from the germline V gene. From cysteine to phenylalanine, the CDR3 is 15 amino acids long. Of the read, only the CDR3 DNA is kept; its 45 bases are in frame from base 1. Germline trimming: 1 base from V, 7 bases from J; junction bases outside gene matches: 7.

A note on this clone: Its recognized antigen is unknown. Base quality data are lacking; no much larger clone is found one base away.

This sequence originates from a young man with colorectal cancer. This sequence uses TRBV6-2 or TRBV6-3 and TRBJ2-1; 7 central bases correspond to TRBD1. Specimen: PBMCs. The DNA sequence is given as TGTGCCAGCAGTTACTTTCGGGACAGCAATAATGAGCAGTTCTTC. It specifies CASSYFRDSNNEQFF.